This T cell receptor (beta chain) was retrieved from a study of tissue T cells after allogeneic stem cell transplantation. Study-wide findings and caveats: Within patients, tissue anatomy strongly shaped TCR repertoire composition. This small cohort was clinically heterogeneous, and sampling depth was a limitation.

Comment on this clone: The antigen is not known. Mouse gene names apply. The missing CDR3 end, 1 residue past where the read stops, is filled in from the germline J gene.

Only in-frame clones appear in the TCRdb table, and some are missing; sequencing was by immunoSEQ multiplex PCR. The sample shows approximately 7,300 clones, 50% of them seen only once. This CDR3 has 13 residues. Germline-derived CDR1 and CDR2 are SNHLY and FYNGKV (reference sequence). V was clipped by 5 bases and J by 6 bases, with 12 bases between them. Time point reported: mouse harvest day 7 after allogeneic transplant. Mouse grafts combined 10^7 T-cell-depleted bone marrow cells with 10^6 splenic CD5+ T cells. This mouse GVHD model was MHC-mismatched B6 to BALB/c, profiled day 7 or 14. This chain links TRBV3 with TRBJ2-4; perhaps TRBD1 as D (6 bases). The receptor was derived from a female BALB/c mouse given C57BL/6 T cells with graft-versus-host disease after an allogeneic hematopoietic cell transplant. The material sequenced was lymph node tissue. The CDR3 spells CASSLGGGNTLYF. CDR3 DNA (partial): TGTGCCAGCAGCCTAGGGGGTGGGAACACCTTGTAC.